This T cell receptor beta chain stems from a study of beta chain features in type 1 diabetes. Study as a whole: Similarity in age, gender and cell yields was seen between patients and healthy donors.

General study results and limits: Across all four CD4+ subsets, people with type 1 diabetes showed modestly shorter TCRB CDR3s.

Germline CDR1 is GTSNPN and CDR2 is SVGIG (reference sequence). V dropped 0 bases and J dropped 2; count of bases not matched to a gene: 7. This CDR3 has 18 amino acids. Note on this clone: Antigen unknown.

As every portion of the isolated RNA was reverse transcribed, the sequencing read expressed TCRB transcripts. The table came from immunoSEQ multiplex PCR; TCRdb's copy has only in-frame clones and leaves some out. The data contain hundreds of thousands of clones, roughly a sixth of them seen just once; the ten biggest clones take up approximately 0.087%. The receptor was derived from a man between 18 and 35 years old in good health. The specimen was naive CD4+ T cells from blood. The chain has TRBV30 and TRBJ2-6, with 10 bases lining up with TRBD1. CDR3 in DNA: TGTGCCTGGAGTGTATATGGGACAGGGGAGGCTGGGGCCAACGTCCTGACTTTC. Its translation: CAWSVYGTGEAGANVLTF.